The entry below describes one T cell receptor beta chain. Its antigen is unknown. These data originate in a study of cytomegalovirus exposure and HLA in healthy donors. Study background: Caucasian-associated ancestry cluster membership applied to approximately 81% of approximately 400 genotyped donors. The study, taken as a whole, reports: V- and J-gene trimming in TCR beta was tied to a missense DCLRE1C variant by an analysis performed later.

The PCR was carried out with 60 Vbeta primers and 13 Jbeta primers. The data were produced by immunoSEQ multiplex PCR, yet TCRdb's version contains in-frame clones alone and is incomplete. Seen in this sample are under 150,000 clones; the ten most common clones hold approximately 2.6%. Germline V gene sequence: CDR1 SGHNT, CDR2 YENEEA. The CDR3 covers 13 residues. V trimming: 5 bases; J trimming: 6 bases; junction bases outside the gene matches: 5. The origin of this receptor is a man aged 35-49 years in good health and CMV-seronegative. The sample consisted of PBMCs. V and J are TRBV11-3 and TRBJ2-7; 9 nucleotides align to TRBD1. The CDR3: CASSPGQGSEQYF. DNA of the CDR3: TGTGCCAGCAGCCCTGGACAGGGGAGCGAGCAGTACTTC.